One sample yielded the 24 T cell receptor beta chains listed below, sequenced in a study of cytomegalovirus exposure and HLA in healthy donors. With 60 Vbeta and 13 Jbeta primers, the PCR was carried out. Repertoires were generated with immunoSEQ multiplex PCR, while TCRdb's copy carries only in-frame clones and drops some. Its table lists tens of thousands of clones. Sequencing used PBMCs. Receptors were obtained from a man aged 35-49 years in good health and CMV-seronegative.

The chain couples TRBV7-2 to TRBJ2-2; TRBD1 agrees at 7 bases. V gave up 6 bases and J gave up 1 base; unmatched junction bases: 8. CDR1 and CDR2 (germline): SGHTA, FQGNSA. The CDR3 has 16 residues. CDR3 region: CASSLQGSKNTGELFF. DNA of the CDR3: TGTGCCAGCAGTTTACAGGGGAGTAAGAACACCGGGGAGCTGTTTTTT.

J is TRBJ2-2 and V is TRBV5-6, with D uncertain. The germline CDR1 and CDR2 sequences are SGHDT and YYEEEE. CDR3 length equals 15 residues. Trimming left V 0 bases short and J 2 bases short, with 8 bases between. CDR3 bases: TGTGCCAGCAGCTTGGTTCCAGATAACACCGGGGAGCTGTTTTTT. Encoded protein: CASSLVPDNTGELFF. Filled out from reference TRBV5-6 and TRBJ2-2, the complete variable domain reads DAGVTQSPTHLIKTRGQQVTLRCSPKSGHDTVSWYQQALGQGPQFIFQYYEEEERQRGNFPDRFSGHQFPNYSSELNVNALLLGDSALYLCASSLVPDNTGELFFGEGSRLTVL.

The chain couples TRBV6-5 to TRBJ1-1; D not certain. The CDR3 is 15 residues long. The V and J ends lost 0 bases and 5 bases respectively, with 13 bases between them. Germline CDR1 reads MNHEY; CDR2 reads SVGAGI. CDR3 sequence (DNA): TGTGCCAGCAGTTACTCGACGGGGAGGGATACTGAAGCTTTCTTT. Residues: CASSYSTGRDTEAFF.

V and J are TRBV11-1 and TRBJ2-7; perhaps TRBD2 as D (6 bases). V gave up 7 bases and J gave up 6 bases, with 16 bases separating them. The CDR3 is 13 amino acids. Germline loops: CDR1 SGHAT, CDR2 FQDESV (reference sequence). CDR3 region: CASTGTPLGEQYF. CDR3 bases: TGTGCCAGCACCGGGACTCCCCTAGGCGAGCAGTACTTC.

V usage is TRBV28 and J usage is TRBJ2-4, with D perhaps TRBD1 (5 bases). V was pared by 6 bases and J by 8 bases, with 17 bases between. This CDR3 has 14 residues. The V gene's germline CDR1 is MDHEN and CDR2 SYDVKM. CDR3 sequence: CASRGPSPGDIQYF. CDR3 nucleotide sequence: TGTGCCAGCAGGGGGCCCTCTCCAGGTGACATTCAGTACTTC.

The chain is built from TRBV29-1 and TRBJ1-2; D uncertain. The V gene's germline CDR1 is SQVTM and CDR2 ANQGSEA. CDR3 length equals 11 residues. CDR3 sequence reads: CSLGTNYGYTF. The CDR3 DNA is TGCAGTCTAGGCACGAACTATGGCTACACCTTC.

The chain has TRBV19 and TRBJ1-6; possibly TRBD1 for D (6 bases). This CDR3 comprises 13 residues. CDR1 is LNHDA, CDR2 SQIVND, per germline (reference sequence). Trimming cost V 5 bases and J 16 bases, with 18 bases left between them. The CDR3 spells CASSVPGQGSLHF. The CDR3 nucleotides read TGTGCCAGTAGTGTCCCGGGACAAGGCTCTCTCCACTTT.

The rearrangement joins TRBV30 to TRBJ2-1; D perhaps matches TRBD1 (6 bases). Germline CDR1 reads GTSNPN; CDR2 reads SVGIG (reference sequence). The CDR3 is 15 amino acids. Trimming took off 4 bases at V and 4 bases at J, with 17 bases between the two ends. The CDR3 DNA sequence: TGTGCCTGGAAGGGGCAGGGGACAAATTACAATGAGCAGTTCTTC. This codes for CAWKGQGTNYNEQFF.

V gene TRBV6-5 combines with J gene TRBJ2-3; D not resolved. The V gene lost 0 bases and the J gene lost 7 bases, with 11 bases spanning the gap. CDR3 length: 14 residues. Per germline, CDR1 MNHEY and CDR2 SVGAGI. The CDR3 DNA reads TGTGCCAGCAGTTACTCTTCAGGAAGGAATACGCAGTATTTT. Translating gives CASSYSSGRNTQYF.

This rearrangement joins TRBV5-1 to TRBJ2-5; D may be TRBD1 (6 bases). This CDR3 contains 15 residues. Germline CDR1 is SGHRS and CDR2 is YFSETQ. The V end was cut by 8 bases, the J end by 4 bases, with 21 bases between. The DNA of the CDR3 is TGCGCCAGTCAAGCCGGTGGGGGCTACTTAGAGACCCAGTACTTC. It encodes CASQAGGGYLETQYF.

The chain has TRBV7-9 and TRBJ2-5; TRBD2 matches 7 bases. The germline gives CDR1 SEHNR, CDR2 FQNEAQ (reference sequence). V gave up 0 bases and J gave up 4 bases; unmatched junction bases: 2. The CDR3 has 14 amino acids. The CDR3 DNA reads TGTGCCAGCAGCTTAGCGGGAGGGATAGAGACCCAGTACTTC. This sequence encodes CASSLAGGIETQYF.

The V call is TRBV28, the J call TRBJ2-7; 9 nucleotides line up with TRBD1. The CDR3 extends over 13 amino acids. J was trimmed by 6 bases and V by 6 bases; bases with no gene match: 6. The V gene's germline CDR1 is MDHEN and CDR2 SYDVKM. CDR3 protein: CASSPGQGSEQYF. The CDR3 nucleotides read TGTGCCAGCAGCCCGGGACAGGGAAGCGAGCAGTACTTC.

The genes are TRBV6-1 and TRBJ1-5; D ambiguous. Trimming shortened V by 2 bases and J by 4 bases, and 12 bases separated the two germline ends. The CDR3 is 15 amino acids. Germline assignment: CDR1 MNHNS and CDR2 SASEGT. The CDR3 sequence is CASSEMGTANQPQHF. As DNA, the CDR3 is TGTGCCAGCAGTGAAATGGGTACAGCTAATCAGCCCCAGCATTTT.

The rearrangement uses TRBV4-1 and TRBJ1-6; D call uncertain. V was pared by 4 bases and J by 7 bases, with 17 bases between. CDR1 is MGHRA and CDR2 is YSYEKL in the germline V gene. The CDR3 is 16 amino acids. The CDR3 DNA reads TGCGCCAGCAGCCCCCTTTCTCGAAGCCTAAATTCACCCCTCCACTTT. This sequence encodes CASSPLSRSLNSPLHF.

The rearrangement links TRBV30 to TRBJ1-2; TRBD1 agrees at 8 bases. Germline V gene data show CDR1 as GTSNPN and CDR2 as SVGIG (reference sequence). The CDR3 has 12 residues. The junction had 6 bases not matched to a gene; V was cut back by 5 bases and J by 7 bases. CDR3: CAWGKQGVGYTF. CDR3 coding DNA: TGTGCCTGGGGGAAACAGGGGGTTGGCTACACCTTC.

The genes are TRBV2 and TRBJ2-2, with D maybe TRBD2 (6 bases). This CDR3 has 15 residues. V was shortened by 2 bases and J by 5 bases, with 12 bases between the two germline ends. Germline V gene data show CDR1 as SNHLY and CDR2 as FYNNEI. In DNA, the CDR3 is TGTGCCAGCAGTGAAATGGGGACTGAAACCGGGGAGCTGTTTTTT. Residues: CASSEMGTETGELFF.

The chain couples TRBV10-3 to TRBJ1-2; a weak D match, TRBD1 (6 bases). Germline CDR1 and CDR2: ENHRY and SYGVKD. The V end lost 8 bases, the J end lost 4 bases, and 8 bases lay between the germline ends. This CDR3 is 11 amino acids long. CDR3 sequence reads: CAIQGTYGYTF. In DNA form, the CDR3 reads TGTGCCATCCAGGGGACCTATGGCTACACCTTC.

This chain uses TRBV7-2 with TRBJ1-3, with D maybe TRBD1 (6 bases). CDR3 length: 16 amino acids. Trimming cost V 4 bases and J 4 bases, with 17 bases left between them. Germline V CDR1 and CDR2: SGHTA, FQGNSA. The CDR3 nucleotides read TGTGCCAGCAGCTCCATCAGGGGCCTGCCAGGAAACACCATATATTTT. Its translation: CASSSIRGLPGNTIYF.

The rearrangement uses TRBV5-1 and TRBJ2-5; D remains ambiguous. CDR3 size: 12 residues. Trimming took 5 bases from V and 3 from J, leaving 8 bases between them. Per germline, CDR1 SGHRS and CDR2 YFSETQ. The CDR3 DNA follows: TGCGCCAGCAGTCGTCGGGAAGAGACCCAGTACTTC. Translated: CASSRREETQYF.

The V call is TRBV6-1, the J call TRBJ1-1, with 10 bases that match TRBD1. V lost 6 bases and J lost 4; bases outside the gene matches: 5. This CDR3 has 14 residues. In germline, CDR1 is MNHNS, CDR2 SASEGT. CDR3 sequence reads: CASSPGQGGTEAFF. The CDR3 DNA reads as TGTGCCAGCAGCCCTGGACAGGGGGGCACTGAAGCTTTCTTT.

V is TRBV19 and J is TRBJ1-4; the D is unclear. Germline CDR1 LNHDA, CDR2 SQIVND (reference sequence). The CDR3 extends over 14 amino acids. V lost 6 bases, J lost 0 bases, and 8 bases lay in between. The CDR3 nucleotides read TGTGCCAGTAGGACTGGAGCAACTAATGAAAAACTGTTTTTT. Translated, it gives CASRTGATNEKLFF.

The chain uses TRBV30 and TRBJ1-1; TRBD1 aligns across 9 bases. J was trimmed by 11 bases and V by 4 bases; bases with no gene match: 8. Per the germline V gene, CDR1 is GTSNPN and CDR2 is SVGIG (reference sequence). CDR3 length: 12 residues. CDR3 DNA sequence: TGTGCCTGGACCACAGGGGGCCCCCCGGCTTTCTTT. The encoded protein is CAWTTGGPPAFF. The entire variable domain, with the rest obtained from reference TRBV30 and TRBJ1-1, is as follows: SQTIHQWPATLVQPVGSPLSLECTVEGTSNPNLYWYRQAAGRGLQLLFYSVGIGQISSEVPQNLSASRPQDRQFILSSKKLLLSDSGFYLCAWTTGGPPAFFGQGTRLTVV.

On this clone: At one of its ends the junction is not consistent with the germline gene, which may arise from a read error. The chain combines TRBV30 with TRBJ2-3, with 14 nucleotides matching TRBD2. CDR3 length: 15 amino acids. Germline V lookup: CDR1 GTSNPN, CDR2 SVGIG (reference sequence). The CDR3 bases are TGTGCCGGGAGTACGGGACTAGCGGGAGCAGATACGCAGTATTTT. It codes for CAGSTGLAGADTQYF.

This CDR3 reads CASSQLKQGASEKLFF. The CDR3 bases are TGTGCCAGCAGCCAGCTAAAACAGGGGGCCAGCGAAAAACTGTTTTTT. The J gene is TRBJ1-4, the V gene TRBV4-2; 9 positions match TRBD1. V lost 3 bases, J lost 8 bases, and 10 bases stayed unmatched. The CDR3 totals 16 residues. Looked up from germline, CDR1 is LGHNA and CDR2 is YNFKEQ.